The present entry profiles one TCR beta chain with its context. Authors' methods: The authors estimated nucleated cell counts from reference gene primer amplification. The assay was immunoSEQ multiplex PCR, and TCRdb's table has in-frame clones only and misses some. V and J calls and clone size come straight from that table; D and trimming were deduced from the DNA. The sample yields hundreds of thousands of clones, roughly 80% seen once. These data are taken from a study of blood T cell repertoires in COVID-19. Study in general: Samples of COVID-19 (acute and convalescent) were obtained from the United States, Italy and Spain. Sources were T cells, B-cell-depleted T cells, or PBMCs; the material itself was cDNA or gDNA.

Trimming removed 3 bases from V and 0 bases from J; junction bases left unmatched: 8. The length of the CDR3 is 17 residues. From germline, CDR1 is KGHSH and CDR2 LQKENI. The chain has TRBV18 and TRBJ2-1; 7 bases map to TRBD1. The sequenced material came from peripheral blood. The TCR originated in a woman of 80 years or more with acute or convalescent COVID-19. The CDR3 DNA follows: TGTGCCAGCTCACCCCGGCAGGGGGTCAGCTCCTACAATGAGCAGTTCTTC. It yields the protein CASSPRQGVSSYNEQFF.